The clone carrying this T cell receptor (beta chain) came up a few times. As yet, its antigen is unknown. This entry comes from a study of post-analysis software for immune sequencing data. Study context: Secondary progressive, relapsing-remitting and progressive-relapsing multiple sclerosis were among the included disease courses. Study-wide results and limits: Relative to controls, patients with multiple sclerosis showed significantly lower normalized Chao1 diversity. Strong co-clustering by F measure linked samples that shared a preparation batch. Comparison of patients with controls showed a handful of TRBV segments more frequent in patients, TRBV5-6, TRBV5-1 and TRBV20-1 among them.

The CDR3 length is 20 residues. The germline gives CDR1 LGHDT, CDR2 YNNKEL (reference sequence). The V segment lost 0 bases and the J segment 0 bases; nucleotides outside the gene matches: 15. Incorporated into the TCR beta cDNA libraries were unique molecular identifiers, which served to reduce PCR and sequencing biases. Input of about 0.95 to 10 million T cells yielded 450,000 to 550,000 cDNA molecules. TCRdb re-derived calls from the PCR reads in MiXCR, one entry per CDR3 protein. This sample has approximately 570,000 distinct CDR3 sequences, with about 44% found just once. The origin of this receptor is a girl aged 10-17 years with multiple sclerosis. The chain has TRBV3-1 and TRBJ1-2; 8 bases agree with TRBD1. The sequenced sample was blood. The chain's CDR3 is CASSQDPFGWTGRTNYGYTF. The CDR3 region has the DNA TGTGCCAGCAGCCAAGACCCATTCGGGTGGACAGGGAGGACTAACTATGGCTACACCTTC.